This T cell receptor beta chain was sequenced in a study of identical twins. TCRdb fed the 5' RACE reads into MiXCR, producing one record per CDR3 protein. Among some 1,600,000 distinct CDR3 sequences listed, roughly 35% were seen once. This clonotype was picked up a small number of times. No antigen is known for it. Study outcomes and limitations: Sequences that were out-of-frame, alpha and twin-shared displayed an excess of low generation probability. Models underestimated TCR alpha sharing (out-of-frame) in monozygotic twins.

Every sampled donor was Caucasian and healthy. This CDR3 spans 15 amino acids. J was trimmed by 0 bases and V by 6 bases; bases with no gene match: 4. Per the germline V gene, CDR1 is SGHTA and CDR2 is FQGNSA. The material sequenced was cord blood. The rearrangement links TRBV7-2 to TRBJ2-7, with 11 bases identical to TRBD2. The source of this sequence is a newborn girl in good health. The CDR3 is CASSHGTSGSYEQYF. DNA for the CDR3: TGTGCCAGCAGTCACGGGACTAGCGGCTCCTACGAGCAGTACTTC.